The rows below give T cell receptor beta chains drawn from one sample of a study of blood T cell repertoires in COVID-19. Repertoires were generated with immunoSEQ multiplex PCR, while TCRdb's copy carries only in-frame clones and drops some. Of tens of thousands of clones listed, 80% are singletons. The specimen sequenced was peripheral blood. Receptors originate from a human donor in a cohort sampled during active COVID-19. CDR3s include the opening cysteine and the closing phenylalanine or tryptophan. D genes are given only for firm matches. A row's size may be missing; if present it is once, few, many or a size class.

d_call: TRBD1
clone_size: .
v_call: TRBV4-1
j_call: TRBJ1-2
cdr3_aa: CASSQLQGTPGWGYTF
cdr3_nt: TGCGCCAGCAGCCAATTACAGGGGACCCCGGGTTGGGGCTACACCTTC

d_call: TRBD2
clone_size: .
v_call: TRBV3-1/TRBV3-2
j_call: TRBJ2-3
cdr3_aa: CASSQAAGGFTDTQYF
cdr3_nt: TGTGCCAGCAGCCAGGCAGCGGGAGGGTTCACAGATACGCAGTATTTT

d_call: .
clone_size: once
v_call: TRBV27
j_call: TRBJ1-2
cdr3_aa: CASSLGRGNYGYTF
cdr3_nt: TGTGCCAGCAGTTTAGGGCGGGGGAACTATGGCTACACCTTC

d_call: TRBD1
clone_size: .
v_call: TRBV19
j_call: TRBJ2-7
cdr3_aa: CASTGPGQGSYEQYF
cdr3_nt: TGTGCCAGTACCGGACCGGGACAGGGATCCTACGAGCAGTACTTC

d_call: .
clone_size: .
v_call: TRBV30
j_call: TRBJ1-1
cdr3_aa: CAWSPGRPGAEAFF
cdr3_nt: TGTGCCTGGAGCCCCGGAAGACCAGGGGCTGAAGCTTTCTTT

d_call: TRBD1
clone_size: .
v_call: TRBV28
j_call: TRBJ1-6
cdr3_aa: CASSSTTGSTSPLHF
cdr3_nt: TGTGCCAGCAGTTCGACGACAGGGAGTACTTCACCCCTCCACTTT

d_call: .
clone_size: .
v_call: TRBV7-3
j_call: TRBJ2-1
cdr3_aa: CASSSRLEAYNEQFF
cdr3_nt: TGTGCCAGCAGCTCCAGACTGGAGGCATACAATGAGCAGTTCTTC

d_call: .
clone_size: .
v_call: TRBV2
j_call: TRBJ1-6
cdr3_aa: CASSLTQTALHF
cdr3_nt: TGTGCCAGCAGCCTAACTCAAACAGCCCTCCACTTT

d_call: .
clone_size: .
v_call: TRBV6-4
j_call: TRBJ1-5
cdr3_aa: CASSHDRGNQPQHF
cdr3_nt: TGTGCCAGCAGCCACGACCGGGGGAATCAGCCCCAGCATTTT

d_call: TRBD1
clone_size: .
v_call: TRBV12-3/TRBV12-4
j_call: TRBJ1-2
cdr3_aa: CASTRTGLYGYTF
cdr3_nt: TGTGCCAGCACCAGGACAGGGCTCTATGGCTACACCTTC

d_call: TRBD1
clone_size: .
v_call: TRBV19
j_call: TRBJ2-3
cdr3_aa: CASSPPGQGASDTQYF
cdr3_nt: TGTGCCAGTAGTCCCCCGGGACAGGGAGCCTCAGATACGCAGTATTTT

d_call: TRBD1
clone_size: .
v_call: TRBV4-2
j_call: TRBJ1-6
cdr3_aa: CASSQPDRAGSPLHF
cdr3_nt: TGTGCCAGCAGCCAGCCAGACAGGGCGGGATCACCCCTCCACTTT

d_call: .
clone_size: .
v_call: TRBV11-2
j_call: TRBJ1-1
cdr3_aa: CASSLDRRANTEAFF
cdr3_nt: TGTGCCAGCAGCTTAGATCGGAGAGCGAACACTGAAGCTTTCTTT

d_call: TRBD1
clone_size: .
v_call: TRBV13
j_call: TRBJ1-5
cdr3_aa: CASSYRGQPQHF
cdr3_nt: TGTGCCAGCAGCTACAGGGGCCAGCCCCAGCATTTT

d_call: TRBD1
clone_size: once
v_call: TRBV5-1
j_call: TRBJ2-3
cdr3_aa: CASSLEPGGTTDTQYF
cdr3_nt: TGCGCCAGCAGCTTGGAGCCAGGGGGAACGACAGATACGCAGTATTTT

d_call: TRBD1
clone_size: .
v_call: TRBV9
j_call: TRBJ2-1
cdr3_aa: CASSGNPGQVSYNEQFF
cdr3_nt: TGTGCCAGCAGCGGGAATCCGGGACAGGTCTCCTACAATGAGCAGTTCTTC

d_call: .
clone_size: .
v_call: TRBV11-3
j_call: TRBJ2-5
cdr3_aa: CASSLDRRTQYF
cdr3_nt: TGTGCCAGCAGCTTAGACCGTCGGACCCAGTACTTC

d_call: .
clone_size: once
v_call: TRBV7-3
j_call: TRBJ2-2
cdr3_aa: CASSLQLGGGELFF
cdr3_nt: TGTGCCAGCAGCCTTCAACTAGGCGGCGGGGAGCTGTTTTTT

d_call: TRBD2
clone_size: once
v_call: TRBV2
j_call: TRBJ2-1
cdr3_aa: CASKLREDLNSWSYNEQFF
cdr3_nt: TGTGCCAGCAAGCTGCGGGAGGACCTTAATTCATGGTCCTACAATGAGCAGTTCTTC

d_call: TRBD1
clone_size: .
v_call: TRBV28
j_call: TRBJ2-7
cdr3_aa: CASSLYLQGAQQYF
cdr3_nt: TGTGCCAGCAGTTTGTACCTACAGGGGGCCCAGCAGTACTTC

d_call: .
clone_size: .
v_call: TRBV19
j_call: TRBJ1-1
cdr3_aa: CASRETGIVTEAFF
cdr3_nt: TGTGCCAGTAGAGAAACAGGGATTGTCACTGAAGCTTTCTTT

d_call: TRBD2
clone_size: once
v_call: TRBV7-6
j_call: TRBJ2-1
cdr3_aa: CASGAGGPNEQFF
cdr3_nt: TGTGCCAGCGGGGCGGGAGGGCCGAATGAGCAGTTCTTC

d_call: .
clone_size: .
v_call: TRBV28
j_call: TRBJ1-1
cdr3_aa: CASSETTSFDTEAFF
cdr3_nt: TGTGCCAGCAGCGAAACTACGAGTTTTGACACTGAAGCTTTCTTT

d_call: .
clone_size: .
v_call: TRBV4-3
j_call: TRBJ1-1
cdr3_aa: CASSQREATEAFF
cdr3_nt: TGCGCCAGCAGCCAACGGGAGGCCACTGAAGCTTTCTTT

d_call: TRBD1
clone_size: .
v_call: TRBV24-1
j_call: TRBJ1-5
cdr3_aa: CATSDPGTGHQPQHF
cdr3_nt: TGTGCCACCAGTGATCCGGGGACAGGGCACCAGCCCCAGCATTTT

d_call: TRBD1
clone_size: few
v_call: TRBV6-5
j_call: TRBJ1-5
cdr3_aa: CATGQGNQPQHF
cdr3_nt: TGTGCCACCGGACAGGGCAATCAGCCCCAGCATTTT

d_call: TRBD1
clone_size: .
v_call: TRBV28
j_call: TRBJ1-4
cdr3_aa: CASRPQGGATNEKLFF
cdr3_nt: TGTGCCAGCAGGCCCCAGGGGGGCGCAACTAATGAAAAACTGTTTTTT

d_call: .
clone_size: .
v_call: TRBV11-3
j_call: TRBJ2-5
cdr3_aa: CASTSGGETQYF
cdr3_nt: TGTGCCAGCACCTCTGGGGGGGAGACCCAGTACTTC